A selection of T cell receptor beta chains follows, all from one sample in a study of Japanese encephalitis immunity and Zika vaccine responses. Via MiXCR, TCRdb re-called the 5' RACE reads, giving one row per CDR3 protein. The repertoire includes some 150 distinct CDR3 sequences, 11% of them detected once, and 45% to 50% sits in the top ten. The sample in question was antigen-activated CD4+ T cells from blood, cultured, obtained during a Zika inactivated vaccine study. These receptors were collected from an adult woman who received an inactivated Zika virus vaccine. Both conserved end residues are part of each CDR3. The D gene is left open where the match is weak. Clone size is not always given. Where it is, it says once, few, many or a class for expanded clones.

j_call v_call d_call clone_size cdr3_aa cdr3_nt
TRBJ2-6 TRBV7-7 - large CASSPTGSGANVLTF TGTGCCAGCAGCCCAACAGGGTCTGGGGCCAACGTCCTGACTTTC
TRBJ2-3 TRBV5-1 - few CASTWAVLGTDTQYF TGCGCCAGCACCTGGGCGGTCTTAGGCACAGATACGCAGTATTTT
TRBJ2-7 TRBV20-1 - large CSASHEQYF TGCAGTGCTAGCCACGAGCAGTACTTC
TRBJ1-6 TRBV28 - medium-sized CASSFGNSPLHF TGTGCCAGCAGTTTCGGGAATTCACCCCTCCACTTT
TRBJ2-1 TRBV5-4 - hyperexpanded CASSPGGGQGAYNEQFF TGTGCCAGCAGCCCCGGAGGGGGGCAGGGGGCCTACAATGAGCAGTTCTTC
TRBJ1-1 TRBV6-5 - large CASSYQYGRETEAFF TGTGCCAGCAGTTATCAGTATGGCCGGGAGACTGAAGCTTTCTTT
TRBJ1-6 TRBV28 - hyperexpanded CASIYSGSRGNNSPLHF TGTGCCAGCATCTATTCTGGGTCAAGGGGGAATAATTCACCCCTCCACTTT
TRBJ2-1 TRBV20-1 TRBD1 large CSARPQGRNEQFF TGCAGTGCTAGACCACAGGGGCGGAATGAGCAGTTCTTC
TRBJ1-5 TRBV30 - large CAWSAGESQPQHF TGTGCCTGGAGTGCCGGGGAGAGTCAGCCCCAGCATTTT
TRBJ2-1 TRBV19 - - CASSISVNGEQFF TGTGCCAGTAGTATAAGTGTGAATGGTGAGCAGTTCTTC
TRBJ2-1 TRBV5-1 - large CASSRLMGDEQFF TGCGCCAGCAGCCGCCTCATGGGGGATGAGCAGTTCTTC
TRBJ2-7 TRBV27 - large CASRRTGSYEQYF TGTGCCAGCAGGAGAACAGGGTCCTACGAGCAGTACTTC
TRBJ2-6 TRBV10-3 TRBD1 large CAIRATGASVSGANVLTF TGTGCCATCAGGGCGACAGGGGCCTCGGTCTCTGGGGCCAACGTCCTGACTTTC
TRBJ2-3 TRBV12-3/TRBV12-4 - large CASSKRLVTDTQYF TGTGCCAGCAGTAAAAGACTTGTTACAGATACGCAGTATTTT
TRBJ1-4 TRBV7-9 - large CASSQGTSEGEKLFF TGTGCCAGCAGCCAGGGGACCTCCGAGGGGGAAAAACTGTTTTTT
TRBJ2-4 TRBV6-2/TRBV6-3 - large CASGGIGNIQYF TGTGCCAGCGGGGGGATCGGGAACATTCAGTACTTC
TRBJ2-4 TRBV4-3 - large CASSQGGENIQYF TGCGCCAGCAGCCAAGGGGGGGAAAACATTCAGTACTTC
TRBJ2-1 TRBV7-5 - large CISVPELVAHGTGRVGEQFF -
TRBJ2-3 TRBV2 - large CASNPRESTDTQYF TGTGCCAGCAATCCGAGGGAGTCCACAGATACGCAGTATTTT
TRBJ1-1 TRBV6-2/TRBV6-3 - few CASNTGMNTEAFF TGTGCCAGCAACACAGGCATGAACACTGAAGCTTTCTTT
TRBJ2-5 TRBV18 - large CASSPRQVEETQYF TGTGCCAGCTCACCACGACAGGTTGAAGAGACCCAGTACTTC
TRBJ1-5 TRBV6-2/TRBV6-3 - large CASLNAGWGPQHF TGTGCCAGTTTGAACGCGGGTTGGGGACCCCAGCATTTT
TRBJ1-3 TRBV28 - hyperexpanded CASNPSGQGGNTIYF TGTGCCAGCAACCCGTCCGGGCAGGGAGGAAACACCATATATTTT
TRBJ2-2 TRBV2 - large CASSEHTGELFF TGTGCCAGCAGTGAACACACCGGGGAGCTGTTTTTT
TRBJ2-2 TRBV10-1 TRBD1 hyperexpanded CASSYSQGATTGELFF TGCGCCAGCAGTTATTCACAGGGGGCTACCACCGGGGAGCTGTTTTTT
TRBJ1-2 TRBV12-3/TRBV12-4 TRBD1 large CASSQGQGYGYTF TGTGCCAGCAGTCAGGGACAGGGCTATGGCTACACCTTC
TRBJ2-2 TRBV28 TRBD2 hyperexpanded CASSPPTSGGELFF TGTGCCAGCAGCCCTCCCACTAGCGGTGGGGAGCTGTTTTTT
TRBJ1-6 TRBV7-2 - large CASSLGSSYNSPLHF TGTGCCAGCAGCTTAGGTAGCTCCTATAATTCACCCCTCCACTTT
TRBJ2-7 TRBV28 - medium-sized CASTAKVSEQYF TGTGCCAGCACCGCCAAGGTGAGCGAGCAGTACTTC
TRBJ1-1 TRBV4-3 - large CASSQVRGETEAFF TGCGCCAGCAGCCAAGTCAGGGGTGAGACTGAAGCTTTCTTT
TRBJ2-7 TRBV4-3 TRBD1 medium-sized CASSLRTGMNYEQYF TGCGCCAGCAGCTTGCGGACAGGGATGAACTACGAGCAGTACTTC
TRBJ2-2 TRBV11-2 TRBD2 - CASSLEAGGIGELFF TGTGCCAGCAGCTTAGAAGCGGGGGGAATCGGGGAGCTGTTTTTT
TRBJ1-1 TRBV28 - large CATGGSGGGSTEAFF TGTGCCACCGGCGGCTCGGGGGGGGGGAGCACTGAAGCTTTCTTT
TRBJ1-1 TRBV19 - medium-sized CASKVDTGFAEAFF TGTGCCAGTAAAGTGGACACAGGCTTTGCTGAAGCTTTCTTT
TRBJ2-3 TRBV19 - large CASSIGGSYTDTQYF TGTGCCAGTAGTATAGGGGGTTCGTACACAGATACGCAGTATTTT
TRBJ1-1 TRBV4-3 - few CASSQSSGPNTEAFF TGCGCCAGCAGCCAAAGTTCCGGCCCGAACACTGAAGCTTTCTTT